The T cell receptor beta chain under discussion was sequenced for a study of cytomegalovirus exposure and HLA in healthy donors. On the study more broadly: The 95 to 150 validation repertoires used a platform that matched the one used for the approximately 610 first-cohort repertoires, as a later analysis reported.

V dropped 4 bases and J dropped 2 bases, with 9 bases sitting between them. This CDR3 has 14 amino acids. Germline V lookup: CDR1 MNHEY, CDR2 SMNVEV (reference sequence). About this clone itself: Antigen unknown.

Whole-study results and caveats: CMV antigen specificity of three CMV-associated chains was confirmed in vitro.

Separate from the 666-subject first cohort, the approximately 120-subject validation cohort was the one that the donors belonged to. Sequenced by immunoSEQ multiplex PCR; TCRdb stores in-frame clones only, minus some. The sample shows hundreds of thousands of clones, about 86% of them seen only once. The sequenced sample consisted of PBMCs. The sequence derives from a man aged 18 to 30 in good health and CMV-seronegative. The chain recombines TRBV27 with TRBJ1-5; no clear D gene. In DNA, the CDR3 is TGTGCCAGCAGTTATGGGCCAGGCAATCAGCCCCAGCATTTT. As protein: CASSYGPGNQPQHF.